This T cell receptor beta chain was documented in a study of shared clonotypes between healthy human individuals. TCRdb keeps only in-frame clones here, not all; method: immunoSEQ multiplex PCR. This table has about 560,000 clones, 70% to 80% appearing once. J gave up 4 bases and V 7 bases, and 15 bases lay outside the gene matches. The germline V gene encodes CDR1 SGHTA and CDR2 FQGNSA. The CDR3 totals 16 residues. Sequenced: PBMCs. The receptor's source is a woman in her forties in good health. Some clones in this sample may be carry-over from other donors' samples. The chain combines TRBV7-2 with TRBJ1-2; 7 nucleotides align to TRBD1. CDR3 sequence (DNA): TGTGCCAGCACCCACGACAGGGATGAGCTTCTCTATGGCTACACCTTC. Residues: CASTHDRDELLYGYTF.